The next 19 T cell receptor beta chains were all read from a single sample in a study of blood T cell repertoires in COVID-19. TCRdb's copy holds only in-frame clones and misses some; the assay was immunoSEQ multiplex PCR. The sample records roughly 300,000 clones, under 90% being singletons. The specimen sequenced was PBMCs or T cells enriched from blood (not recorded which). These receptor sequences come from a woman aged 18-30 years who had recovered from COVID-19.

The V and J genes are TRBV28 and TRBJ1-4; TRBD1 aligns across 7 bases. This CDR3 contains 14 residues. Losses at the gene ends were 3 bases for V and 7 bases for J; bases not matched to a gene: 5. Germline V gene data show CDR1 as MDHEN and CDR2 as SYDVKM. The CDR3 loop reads CASSFNRGLEKLFF. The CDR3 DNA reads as TGTGCCAGCAGTTTTAACAGGGGTCTTGAAAAACTGTTTTTT.

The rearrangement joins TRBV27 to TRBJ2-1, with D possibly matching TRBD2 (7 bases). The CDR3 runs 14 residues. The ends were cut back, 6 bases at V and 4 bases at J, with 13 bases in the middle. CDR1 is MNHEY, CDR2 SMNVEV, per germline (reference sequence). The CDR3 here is CASSIGGEYNEQFF. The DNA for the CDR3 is TGTGCCAGCAGCATAGGGGGGGAATACAATGAGCAGTTCTTC.

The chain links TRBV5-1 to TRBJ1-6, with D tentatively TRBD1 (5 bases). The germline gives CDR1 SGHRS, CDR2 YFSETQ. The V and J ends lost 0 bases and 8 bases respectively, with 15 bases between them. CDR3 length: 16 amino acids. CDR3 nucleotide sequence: TGCGCCAGCAGCTTGGGAGCGGGAGGGACTGATTCACCCCTCCACTTT. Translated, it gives CASSLGAGGTDSPLHF.

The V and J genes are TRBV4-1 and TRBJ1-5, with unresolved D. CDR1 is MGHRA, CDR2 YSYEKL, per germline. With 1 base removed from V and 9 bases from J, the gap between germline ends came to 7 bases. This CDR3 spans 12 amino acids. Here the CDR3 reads CASSQGPRPQHF. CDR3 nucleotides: TGCGCCAGCAGCCAAGGCCCGAGGCCCCAGCATTTT.

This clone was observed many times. The CDR3 protein is CASSLNGLLYF. The DNA for the CDR3 is TGTGCCAGCAGCCTTAACGGACTTTTATATTTT. This chain connects TRBV5-4 to TRBJ1-3; unclear D gene. Germline lookup yields CDR1 SGHNT and CDR2 YYREEE (reference sequence). The CDR3 extends over 11 amino acids. V lost 4 bases to trimming and J lost 14 bases, with 13 bases between them.

In nucleotides, the CDR3 is TGTGCCAGCAGGTACTCAGGGTATAGCACAGATACGCAGTATTTT. It yields the protein CASRYSGYSTDTQYF. V and J are TRBV27 and TRBJ2-3; a weak D match, TRBD1 (5 bases). The CDR3 contains 15 residues. Germline lookup yields CDR1 MNHEY and CDR2 SMNVEV (reference sequence). Trimming left V 6 bases short and J 0 bases short, with 13 bases between.

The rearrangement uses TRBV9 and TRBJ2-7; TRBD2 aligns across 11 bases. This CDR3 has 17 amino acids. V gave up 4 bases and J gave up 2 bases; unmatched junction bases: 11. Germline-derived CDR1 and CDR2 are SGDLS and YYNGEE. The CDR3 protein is CASSLDPGLAEAYEQYF. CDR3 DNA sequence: TGTGCCAGCAGCCTCGACCCGGGACTAGCGGAGGCCTACGAGCAGTACTTC.

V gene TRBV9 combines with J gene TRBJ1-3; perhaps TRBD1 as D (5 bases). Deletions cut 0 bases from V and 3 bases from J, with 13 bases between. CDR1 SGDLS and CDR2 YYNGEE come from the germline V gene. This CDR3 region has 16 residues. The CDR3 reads CASSVGGPSFGNTIYF. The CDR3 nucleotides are TGTGCCAGCAGCGTAGGGGGCCCCTCTTTTGGAAACACCATATATTTT.

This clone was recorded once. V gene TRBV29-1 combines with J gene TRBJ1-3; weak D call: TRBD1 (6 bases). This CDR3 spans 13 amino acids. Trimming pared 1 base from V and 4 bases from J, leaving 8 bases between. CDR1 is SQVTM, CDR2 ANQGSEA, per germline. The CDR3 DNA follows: TGCAGCGTTGAAGGACAGGCGGGAAACACCATATATTTT. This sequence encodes CSVEGQAGNTIYF.

CDR3 region: CASSPTGFELYGYTF. The CDR3 DNA is TGTGCCAGCAGCCCAACAGGGTTCGAACTCTATGGCTACACCTTC. The V call is TRBV7-6, the J call TRBJ1-2; possible D gene TRBD1, 6 bases. Trimming shortened V by 5 bases and J by 4 bases, and 17 bases separated the two germline ends. The germline CDR1 and CDR2 sequences are SGHVS and FNYEAQ. The length of the CDR3 is 15 residues.

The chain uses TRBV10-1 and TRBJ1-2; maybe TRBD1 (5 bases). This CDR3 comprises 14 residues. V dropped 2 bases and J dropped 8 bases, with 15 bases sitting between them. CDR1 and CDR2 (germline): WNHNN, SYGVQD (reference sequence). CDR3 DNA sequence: TGCGCCAGCAGTGAGGGGGCAGGTCAGGGCGGCTACACCTTC. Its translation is CASSEGAGQGGYTF.

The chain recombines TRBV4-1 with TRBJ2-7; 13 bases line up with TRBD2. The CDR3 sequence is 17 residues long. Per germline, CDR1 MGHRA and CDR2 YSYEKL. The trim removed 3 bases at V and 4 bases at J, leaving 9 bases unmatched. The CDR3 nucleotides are TGCGCCAGCAGCCAGCCGACTAGCGGGAGGTCGGGGTACGAGCAGTACTTC. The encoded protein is CASSQPTSGRSGYEQYF.

The CDR3 DNA sequence: TGTGCCAGCTCAGGTACCTCGGGGATTCGGGGCTACACCTTC. Translation: CASSGTSGIRGYTF. V gene TRBV18 combines with J gene TRBJ1-2; no clear D. With 5 bases removed from V and 8 bases from J, the gap between germline ends came to 18 bases. Germline assignment: CDR1 KGHSH and CDR2 LQKENI. The CDR3 contains 14 residues.

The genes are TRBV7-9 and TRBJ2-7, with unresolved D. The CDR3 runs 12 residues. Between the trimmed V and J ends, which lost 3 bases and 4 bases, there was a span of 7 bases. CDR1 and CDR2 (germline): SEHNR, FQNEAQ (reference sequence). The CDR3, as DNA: TGTGCCAGCAGCTTCGTCCCTTACGAGCAGTACTTC. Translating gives CASSFVPYEQYF.

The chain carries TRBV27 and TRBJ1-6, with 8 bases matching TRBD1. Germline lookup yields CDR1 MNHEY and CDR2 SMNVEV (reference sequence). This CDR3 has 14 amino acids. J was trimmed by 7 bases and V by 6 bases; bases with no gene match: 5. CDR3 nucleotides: TGTGCCAGCAGCCTCGGACAGGGCAATTCACCCCTCCACTTT. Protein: CASSLGQGNSPLHF.

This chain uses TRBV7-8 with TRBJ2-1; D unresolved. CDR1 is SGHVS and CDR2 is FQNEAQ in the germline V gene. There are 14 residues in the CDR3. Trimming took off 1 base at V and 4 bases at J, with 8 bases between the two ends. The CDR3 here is CASSLGARYNEQFF. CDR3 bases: TGTGCCAGCAGCTTAGGGGCCCGGTACAATGAGCAGTTCTTC.

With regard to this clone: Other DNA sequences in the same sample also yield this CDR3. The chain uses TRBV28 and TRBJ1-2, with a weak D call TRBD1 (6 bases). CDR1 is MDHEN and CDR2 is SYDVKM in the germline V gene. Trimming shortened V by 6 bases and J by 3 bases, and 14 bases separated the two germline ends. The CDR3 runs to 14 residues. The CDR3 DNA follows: TGTGCCAGCAGCTCGGGGGGCGCTGACTATGGCTACACCTTC. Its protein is CASSSGGADYGYTF.

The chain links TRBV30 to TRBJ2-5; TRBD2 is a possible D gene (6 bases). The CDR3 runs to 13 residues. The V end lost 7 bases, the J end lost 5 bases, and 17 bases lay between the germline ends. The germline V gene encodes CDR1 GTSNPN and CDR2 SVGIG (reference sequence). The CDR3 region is CAFLHTAGETQYF. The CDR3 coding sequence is TGTGCCTTTCTCCATACGGCGGGGGAGACCCAGTACTTC.

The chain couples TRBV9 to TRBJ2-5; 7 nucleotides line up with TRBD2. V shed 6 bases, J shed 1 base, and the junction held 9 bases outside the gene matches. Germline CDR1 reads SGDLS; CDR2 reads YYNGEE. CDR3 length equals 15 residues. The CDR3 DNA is TGTGCCAGCACCACTTTGGGGGGGATCCAAGAGACCCAGTACTTC. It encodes CASTTLGGIQETQYF.